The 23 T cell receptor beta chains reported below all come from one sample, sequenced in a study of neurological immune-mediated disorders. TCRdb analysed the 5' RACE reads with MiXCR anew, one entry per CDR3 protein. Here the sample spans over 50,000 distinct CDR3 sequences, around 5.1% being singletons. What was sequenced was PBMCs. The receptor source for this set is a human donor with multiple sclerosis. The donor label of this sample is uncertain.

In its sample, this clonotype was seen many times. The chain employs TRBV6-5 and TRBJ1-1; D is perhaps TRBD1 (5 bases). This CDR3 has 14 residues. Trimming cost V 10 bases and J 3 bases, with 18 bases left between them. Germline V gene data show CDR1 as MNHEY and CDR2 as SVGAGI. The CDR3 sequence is CATPMGGKDTEAFF. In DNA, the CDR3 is TGTGCCACTCCCATGGGGGGAAAGGACACTGAAGCTTTCTTT.

The CDR3 loop reads CASSLEGARGEQFF. In DNA, the CDR3 is TGTGCCAGCAGCTTAGAAGGAGCTAGGGGTGAGCAGTTCTTC. The chain recombines TRBV11-3 with TRBJ2-1; TRBD1 is a possible D gene (5 bases). Germline assignment: CDR1 SGHNT and CDR2 YENEEA. The CDR3 is 14 residues long. The V gene lost 0 bases and the J gene lost 9 bases, with 12 bases spanning the gap.

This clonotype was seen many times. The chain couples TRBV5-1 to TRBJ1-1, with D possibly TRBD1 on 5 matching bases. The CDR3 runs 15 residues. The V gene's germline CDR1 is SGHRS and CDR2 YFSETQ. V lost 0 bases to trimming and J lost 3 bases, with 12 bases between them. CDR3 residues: CASSLGGSGYTEAFF. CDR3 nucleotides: TGCGCCAGCAGCTTGGGCGGGTCAGGGTACACTGAAGCTTTCTTT.

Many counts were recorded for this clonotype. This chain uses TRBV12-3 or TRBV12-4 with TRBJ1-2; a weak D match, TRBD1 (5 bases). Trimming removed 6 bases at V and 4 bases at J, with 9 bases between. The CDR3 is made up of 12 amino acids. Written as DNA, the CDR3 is TGTGCCAGCAGCGACAGCGGCTATGGCTACACCTTC. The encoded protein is CASSDSGYGYTF.

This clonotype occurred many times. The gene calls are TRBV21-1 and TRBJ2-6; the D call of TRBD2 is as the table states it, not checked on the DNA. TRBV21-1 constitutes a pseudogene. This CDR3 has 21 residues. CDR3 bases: TGTGCCAGCAGCAACGGCGGGCGAGTCAGAGGGCTCAACTCTGGGGCCAACGTCCTGACTTTC. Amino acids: CASSNGGRVRGLNSGANVLTF.

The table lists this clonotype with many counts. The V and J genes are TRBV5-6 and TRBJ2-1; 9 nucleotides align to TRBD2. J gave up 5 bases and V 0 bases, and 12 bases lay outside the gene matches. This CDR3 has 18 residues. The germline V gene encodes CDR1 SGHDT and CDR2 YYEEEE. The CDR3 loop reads CASSLGPPIAGAHNEQFF. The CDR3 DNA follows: TGTGCCAGCAGCTTGGGGCCCCCTATAGCGGGGGCGCACAATGAGCAGTTCTTC.

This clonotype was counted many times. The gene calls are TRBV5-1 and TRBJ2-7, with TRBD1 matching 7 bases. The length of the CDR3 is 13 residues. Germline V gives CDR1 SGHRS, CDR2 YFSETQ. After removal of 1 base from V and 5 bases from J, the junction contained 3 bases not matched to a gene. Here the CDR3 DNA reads TGCGCCAGCAGCTTGACAGGGGTCAACGAGCAGTACTTC. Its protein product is CASSLTGVNEQYF.

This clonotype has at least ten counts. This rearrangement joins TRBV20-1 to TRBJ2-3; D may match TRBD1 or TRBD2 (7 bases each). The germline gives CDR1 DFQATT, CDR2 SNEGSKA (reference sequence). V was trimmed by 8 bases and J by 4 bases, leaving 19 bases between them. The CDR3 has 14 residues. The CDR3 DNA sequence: TGCAGTACCAGGGGGGGCCGTTCAGCAGATACGCAGTATTTT. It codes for CSTRGGRSADTQYF.

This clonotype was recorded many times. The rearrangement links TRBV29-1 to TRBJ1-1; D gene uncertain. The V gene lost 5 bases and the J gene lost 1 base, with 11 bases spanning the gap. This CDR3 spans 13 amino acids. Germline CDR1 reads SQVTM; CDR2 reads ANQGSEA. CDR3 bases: TGCAGCGTTTCGAGCGGTCCGAACACTGAAGCTTTCTTT. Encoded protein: CSVSSGPNTEAFF.

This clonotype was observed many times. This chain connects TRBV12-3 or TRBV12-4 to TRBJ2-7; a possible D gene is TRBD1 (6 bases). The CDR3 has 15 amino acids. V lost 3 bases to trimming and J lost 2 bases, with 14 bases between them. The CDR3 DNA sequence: TGTGCCAGCAGTTTTGGGGGCTATGGACCCTACGAGCAGTACTTC. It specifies CASSFGGYGPYEQYF.

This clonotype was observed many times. This chain's CDR3 is CASSLGSANYGYTF. The DNA of the CDR3 is TGCGCCAGCAGCTTGGGGAGCGCTAACTATGGCTACACCTTC. The gene calls are TRBV5-1 and TRBJ1-2, with D hard to call. CDR1 is SGHRS and CDR2 is YFSETQ in the germline V gene. The CDR3 has 14 amino acids. V was trimmed by 0 bases and J by 0 bases, leaving 6 bases between them.

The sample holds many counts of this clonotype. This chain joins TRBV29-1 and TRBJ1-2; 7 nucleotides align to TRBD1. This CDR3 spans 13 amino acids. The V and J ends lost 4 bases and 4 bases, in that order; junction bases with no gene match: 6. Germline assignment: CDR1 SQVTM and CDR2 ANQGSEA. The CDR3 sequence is CSVVIPGGYGYTF. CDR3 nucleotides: TGCAGCGTTGTGATCCCAGGGGGCTATGGCTACACCTTC.

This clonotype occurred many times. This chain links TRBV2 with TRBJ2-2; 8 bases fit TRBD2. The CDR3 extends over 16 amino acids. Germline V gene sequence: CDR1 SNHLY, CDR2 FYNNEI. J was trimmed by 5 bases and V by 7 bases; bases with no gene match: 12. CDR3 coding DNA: TGTGCCAGCATTTCGGGAGGGGGGACCCTTACCGGGGAGCTGTTTTTT. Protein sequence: CASISGGGTLTGELFF.

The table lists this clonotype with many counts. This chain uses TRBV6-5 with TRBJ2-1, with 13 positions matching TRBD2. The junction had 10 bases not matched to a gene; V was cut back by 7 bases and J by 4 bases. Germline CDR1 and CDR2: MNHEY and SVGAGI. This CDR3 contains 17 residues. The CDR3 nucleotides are TGTGCCAGCAATCCCGGGACTAGCGGGGCCCTGTACAATGAGCAGTTCTTC. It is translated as CASNPGTSGALYNEQFF.

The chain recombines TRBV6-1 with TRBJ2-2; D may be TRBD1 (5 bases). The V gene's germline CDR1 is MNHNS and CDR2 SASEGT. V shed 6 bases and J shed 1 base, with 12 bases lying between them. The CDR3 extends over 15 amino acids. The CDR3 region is CASRRPGQNTGELFF. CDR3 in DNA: TGTGCCAGCAGGAGACCAGGGCAGAACACCGGGGAGCTGTTTTTT.

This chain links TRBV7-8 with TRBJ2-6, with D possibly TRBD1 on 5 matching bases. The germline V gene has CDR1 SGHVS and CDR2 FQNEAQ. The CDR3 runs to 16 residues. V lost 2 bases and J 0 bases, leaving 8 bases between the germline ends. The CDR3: CASSLQGSSGANVLTF. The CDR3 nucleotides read TGTGCCAGCAGCTTACAGGGTAGCTCTGGGGCCAACGTCCTGACTTTC. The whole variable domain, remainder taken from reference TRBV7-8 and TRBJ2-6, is GAGVSQSPRYKVAKRGQDVALRCDPISGHVSLFWYQQALGQGPEFLTYFQNEAQLDKSGLPSDRFFAERPEGSVSTLKIQRTQQEDSAVYLCASSLQGSSGANVLTFGAGSRLTVL.

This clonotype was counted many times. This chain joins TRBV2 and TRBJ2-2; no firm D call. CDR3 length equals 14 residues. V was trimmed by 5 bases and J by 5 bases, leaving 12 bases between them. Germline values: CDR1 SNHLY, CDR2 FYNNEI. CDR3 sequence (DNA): TGTGCCAGCAGTTTGACGACCGCGACCGGGGAGCTGTTTTTT. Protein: CASSLTTATGELFF. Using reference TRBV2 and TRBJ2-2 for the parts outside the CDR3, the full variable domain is EPEVTQTPSHQVTQMGQEVILRCVPISNHLYFYWYRQILGQKVEFLVSFYNNEISEKSEIFDDQFSVERPDGSNFTLKIRSTKLEDSAMYFCASSLTTATGELFFGEGSRLTVL.

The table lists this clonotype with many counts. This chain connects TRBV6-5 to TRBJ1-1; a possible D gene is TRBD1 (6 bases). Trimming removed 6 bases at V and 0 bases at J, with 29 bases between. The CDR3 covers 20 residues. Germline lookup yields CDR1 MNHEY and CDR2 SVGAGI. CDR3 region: CASSILFTTTNGTLNTEAFF. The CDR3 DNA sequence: TGTGCCAGCAGCATACTTTTCACCACAACTAACGGGACATTGAACACTGAAGCTTTCTTT.

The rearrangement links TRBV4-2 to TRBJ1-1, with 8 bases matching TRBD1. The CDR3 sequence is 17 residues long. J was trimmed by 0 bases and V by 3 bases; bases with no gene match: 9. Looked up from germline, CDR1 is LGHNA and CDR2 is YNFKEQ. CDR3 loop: CASSQPARQGMNTEAFF. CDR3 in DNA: TGTGCCAGCAGCCAGCCTGCGAGACAGGGGATGAACACTGAAGCTTTCTTT.

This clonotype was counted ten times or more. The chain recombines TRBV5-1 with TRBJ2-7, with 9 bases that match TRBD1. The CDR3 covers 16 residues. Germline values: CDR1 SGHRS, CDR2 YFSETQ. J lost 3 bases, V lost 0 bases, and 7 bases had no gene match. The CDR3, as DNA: TGCGCCAGCAGCTTGGAGCCACCGGGACAGGGCTACGAGCAGTACTTC. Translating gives CASSLEPPGQGYEQYF. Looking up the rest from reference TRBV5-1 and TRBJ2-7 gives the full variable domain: KAGVTQTPRYLIKTRGQQVTLSCSPISGHRSVSWYQQTPGQGLQFLFEYFSETQRNKGNFPGRFSGRQFSNSRSEMNVSTLELGDSALYLCASSLEPPGQGYEQYFGPGTRLTVT.

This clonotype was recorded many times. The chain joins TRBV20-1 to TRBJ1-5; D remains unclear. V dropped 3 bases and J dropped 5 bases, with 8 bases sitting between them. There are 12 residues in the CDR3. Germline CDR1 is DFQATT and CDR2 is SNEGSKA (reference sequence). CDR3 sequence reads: CSARGGHQPQHF. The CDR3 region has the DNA TGCAGTGCTAGGGGAGGACATCAGCCCCAGCATTTT.

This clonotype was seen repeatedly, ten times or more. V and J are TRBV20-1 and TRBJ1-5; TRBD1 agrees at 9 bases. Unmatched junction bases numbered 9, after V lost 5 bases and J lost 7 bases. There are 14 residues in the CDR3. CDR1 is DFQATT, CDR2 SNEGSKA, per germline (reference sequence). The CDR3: CSAPTTGGRQPQHF. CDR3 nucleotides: TGCAGTGCTCCGACCACAGGGGGCAGGCAGCCCCAGCATTTT.

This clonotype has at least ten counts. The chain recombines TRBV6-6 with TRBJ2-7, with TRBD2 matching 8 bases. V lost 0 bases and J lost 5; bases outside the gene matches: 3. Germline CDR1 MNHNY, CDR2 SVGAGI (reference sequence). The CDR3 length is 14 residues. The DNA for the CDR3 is TGTGCCAGCAGTTACTCCGGGGGGGAACACGAGCAGTACTTC. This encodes CASSYSGGEHEQYF.